What follows is one TCR beta chain and its context. What antigen it recognizes has not been identified. Base qualities are missing; no much larger clone stands one base away. The immunoSEQ Assay, a bias-controlled multiplex PCR, was used to amplify TCRbeta CDR3 regions from genomic DNA. Processing in the source paper ran as follows. The number of nucleated cells in each sample was estimated from the amplification of reference gene primers within the assay. Sequence reads were collapsed and filtered to measure the absolute abundance of every unique TCRbeta CDR3 rearrangement. Productive Simpson clonality was computed per sample as the square root of Simpson's diversity index over productive rearrangements. The table was pulled from immuneACCESS by TCRdb, which kept in-frame rearrangements only. Such tables lose some clones; where checked, under half of the loss comes from unresolved V genes, and the rest has no known cause. V and J calls and clone size are those listed in that table; D and trimming were worked out from the DNA. The sample table shows about 220,000 clones, and roughly nine tenths are seen once. The ten largest make up about 3% of the sample.

Cut back by 2 bases and 1 base, the V and J ends lie 5 bases apart. The CDR3 numbers 13 residues from cysteine through phenylalanine. CDR3 DNA only is kept here, 39 bases in frame from base 1. According to the germline V gene, CDR1 reads SGHTA and CDR2 reads FQGTGA. Participants in the prospective study were aged roughly 18 to 100 years, lived in some 24 United States geographic areas, and enrolled through a virtual design. Cohort assignment in the prospective study relied on participant-reported clinical history from a screening survey and a study questionnaire. In the prospective study, whole blood, serum and a nasopharyngeal or oropharyngeal swab were collected from each participant by mobile phlebotomists. Over an approximately two-month period, participants in the prospective study had the option of providing additional blood draws and questionnaires. Before DNA extraction, prospective study blood samples were shipped either frozen or at room temperature.

This entry comes from a study of blood T cell repertoires in COVID-19 (TCRdb year 2020). Background for the entire study: The collaborator samples originated in the United States, Italy and Spain and spanned the acute and convalescent phases of COVID-19. The prospective study material was composed of cDNA or gDNA derived from T cells, B-cell-depleted T cells, or PBMCs. HLA class I and class II types, where available, came from metadata supplied by the sample provider rather than from assay-based typing. The samples were drawn from two sources: the first 160 participants of the ongoing ImmuneRACE study, and 1,000 to 1,500 subjects contributed by 6 global collaborators. Subjects who had been exposed to COVID-19, were actively infected with it, or had recovered from it provided the deeply sampled blood TCRbeta repertoires that made up the dataset. Sample metadata almost always included a de-identified subject ID, COVID-19 status, age in years and sex. The repertoires were released in a freely available public database intended as a resource for research on the immune response to SARS-CoV-2.

The paper's findings and limits, for the study overall: The amount of clinical and demographic metadata varied by source and participant and was provided uncurated.

Sequencing was performed on PBMCs or T cells enriched from blood (not recorded which). The TCR was taken from a young woman in a cohort exposed to, infected with or recovered from COVID-19 (not recorded which). Rearrangement joined TRBV7-3 to TRBJ1-1, with the D gene call left open. The DNA reads as follows: TGTGCCAGCAGCTTACGGGGGAACACTGAAGCTTTCTTT. This codes for CASSLRGNTEAFF. Outside the CDR3, residues come from the reference TRBV7-3 and TRBJ1-1 proteins, so the full variable domain is: GAGVSQTPSNKVTEKGKYVELRCDPISGHTALYWYRQSLGQGPEFLIYFQGTGAADDSGLPNDRFFAVRPEGSVSTLKIQRTERGDSAVYLCASSLRGNTEAFFGQGTRLTVV.